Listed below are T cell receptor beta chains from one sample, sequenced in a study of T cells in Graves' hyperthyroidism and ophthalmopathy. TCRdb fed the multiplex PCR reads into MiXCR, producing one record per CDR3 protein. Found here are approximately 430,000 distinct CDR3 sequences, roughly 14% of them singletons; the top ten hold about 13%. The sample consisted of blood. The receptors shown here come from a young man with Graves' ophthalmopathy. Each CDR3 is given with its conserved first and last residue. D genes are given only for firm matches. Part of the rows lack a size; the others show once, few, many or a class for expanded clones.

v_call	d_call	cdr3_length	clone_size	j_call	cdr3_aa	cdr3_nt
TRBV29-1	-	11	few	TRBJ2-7	CSVKGVYEQYF	TGCAGCGTTAAAGGGGTTTACGAGCAGTACTTC
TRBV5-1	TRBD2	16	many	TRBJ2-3	CASSFTSGRSTDTQYF	TGCGCCAGCAGCTTTACTAGCGGGAGGTCCACAGATACGCAGTATTTT
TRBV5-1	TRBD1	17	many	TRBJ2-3	CASSFVRTGDSTDTQYF	TGCGCCAGCAGTTTTGTCCGGACAGGGGACAGCACAGATACGCAGTATTTT
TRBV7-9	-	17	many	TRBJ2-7	CASSLVALAYRSYEQYF	TGTGCCAGCAGCTTAGTTGCTCTGGCGTATAGGTCCTACGAGCAGTACTTC
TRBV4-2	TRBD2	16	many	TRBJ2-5	CASSQGLGGGAETQYF	TGTGCCAGCAGCCAAGGACTGGGGGGGGGTGCAGAGACCCAGTACTTC
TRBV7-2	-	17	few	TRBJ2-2	CASSLNPGRSYTGELFF	TGTGCCAGCAGCTTAAATCCAGGACGATCATACACCGGGGAGCTGTTTTTT
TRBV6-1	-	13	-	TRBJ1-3	CASSEVERNTIYF	TGTGCCAGCAGTGAAGTAGAACGAAACACCATATATTTT
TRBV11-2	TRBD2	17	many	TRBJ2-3	CASSLVSSGSLTDTQYF	TGTGCCAGCAGCTTAGTCTCTAGCGGGAGTTTGACAGATACGCAGTATTTT
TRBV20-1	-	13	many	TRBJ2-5	CSASFRGEETQYF	TGCAGTGCATCATTCAGGGGAGAAGAGACCCAGTACTTC
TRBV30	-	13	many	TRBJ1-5	CAWSRQGNQPQHF	TGTGCCTGGAGTAGACAGGGCAATCAGCCCCAGCATTTT
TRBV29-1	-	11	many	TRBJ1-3	CSVAGGNTIYF	TGCAGCGTTGCAGGGGGAAACACCATATATTTT
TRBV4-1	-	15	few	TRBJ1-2	CASSQGLFENYGYTF	TGCGCCAGCAGCCAAGGGTTGTTCGAAAACTATGGCTACACCTTC
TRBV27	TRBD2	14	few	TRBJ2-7	CASSTRLADYEQYF	TGTGCCAGCAGTACTAGGCTAGCGGATTACGAGCAGTACTTC